The rows below give T cell receptor beta chains drawn from one sample of a study of blood T cell repertoires in COVID-19. The method was immunoSEQ multiplex PCR; TCRdb's version includes in-frame clones alone and lacks a portion of them. The profile shows 35,000 to 55,000 clones, 90% of them singletons. Sequencing was done on a sample of peripheral blood. The receptors originated from a man aged 65 to 85 with active COVID-19. Both conserved end residues are part of each CDR3. D genes are given only for firm matches. Clone size appears in some rows only: once, few, many, or a class for an expanded clone.

>TRBV19|NA|NA|TRBJ2-6
CASTRGAGANVLTF
TGTGCCAGTACCAGGGGTGCTGGGGCCAACGTCCTGACTTTC
>TRBV6-2/TRBV6-3|TRBD1|NA|TRBJ1-1
CASSYDRVSPAFF
TGTGCCAGCAGTTACGACAGGGTAAGCCCGGCTTTCTTT
>TRBV9|NA|NA|TRBJ2-3
CASSVGVGGASDTQYF
TGTGCCAGCAGCGTAGGGGTGGGAGGTGCATCAGATACGCAGTATTTT
>TRBV19|NA|NA|TRBJ1-4
CASSFDSPHRQKLFF
TGTGCCAGTAGTTTCGACAGTCCTCATCGGCAAAAACTGTTTTTT
>TRBV6-5|NA|NA|TRBJ1-1
CASSYTQFTGKTEAFF
TGTGCCAGCAGTTACACCCAATTCACAGGGAAAACTGAAGCTTTCTTT
>TRBV10-1|NA|NA|TRBJ1-6
CASINRVGCSPLHF
TGCGCCAGCATTAACAGGGTTGGGTGTTCACCCCTCCACTTT
>TRBV5-8|NA|NA|TRBJ2-2
CASSFAGTGELFF
TGTGCCAGCAGCTTTGCGGGAACCGGGGAGCTGTTTTTT
>TRBV7-3|TRBD2|NA|TRBJ2-1
CASSSRLAGDNEQFF
TGTGCCAGCAGCTCCCGACTAGCGGGAGACAATGAGCAGTTCTTC
>TRBV5-1|NA|NA|TRBJ1-1
CASSLVEGEAFF
TGCGCCAGCAGCTTGGTGGAGGGTGAAGCTTTCTTT
>TRBV7-6|NA|NA|TRBJ2-7
CASSFDDSLYYEQYF
TGTGCCAGCAGCTTTGACGACTCACTTTACTACGAGCAGTACTTC
>TRBV3-1/TRBV3-2|TRBD2|NA|TRBJ2-3
CASSPWTSGGTDTQYF
TGTGCCAGCAGCCCCTGGACTAGCGGAGGCACAGATACGCAGTATTTT
>TRBV29-1|NA|NA|TRBJ1-5
CSVEEGGSGQPQHF
TGCAGCGTTGAAGAGGGGGGGTCAGGTCAGCCCCAGCATTTT
>TRBV12-1|NA|NA|TRBJ2-1
CASSSTKLATSYNEQFF
TGTGCCAGCAGCTCAACGAAACTAGCGACCTCCTACAATGAGCAGTTCTTC
>TRBV7-6|TRBD2|NA|TRBJ2-3
CASSLLAGWVTDTQYF
TGTGCCAGCAGCTTGCTAGCGGGGTGGGTCACAGATACGCAGTATTTT
>TRBV2|TRBD2|NA|TRBJ2-7
CASSSSGRFGEQYF
TGTGCCAGCAGTTCTAGCGGGAGATTTGGGGAGCAGTACTTC
>TRBV7-2|NA|NA|TRBJ2-3
CASRNRSLGDTQYF
TGTGCCAGCAGAAACAGGAGTTTGGGAGATACGCAGTATTTT
>TRBV28|NA|NA|TRBJ1-3
CASSLLGRDGNTIYF
TGTGCCAGCAGTTTATTAGGCAGGGATGGAAACACCATATATTTT
>TRBV6-5|TRBD1|few|TRBJ1-2
CASSFRDSYGYTF
TGTGCCAGCAGTTTCAGGGACAGTTATGGCTACACCTTC
>TRBV6-5|NA|NA|TRBJ2-7
CASSYSGDTSYEQYF
TGTGCCAGCAGTTACTCAGGGGATACTTCCTACGAGCAGTACTTC
>TRBV18|TRBD1|NA|TRBJ2-7
CASSPVDRGEQYF
TGTGCCAGCTCACCCGTCGACAGGGGCGAGCAGTACTTC
>TRBV25-1|NA|NA|TRBJ1-1
CASSGRAGGTEAFF
TGTGCCAGCAGTGGGCGGGCGGGGGGCACTGAAGCTTTCTTT